Presented here are 4 T cell receptor beta chains from one specimen sequenced in a study of T-cell memory formation after mild COVID-19. Each CDR3 protein gets one entry after TCRdb re-called the 5' RACE reads with MiXCR. The sample lists roughly 120,000 distinct CDR3 sequences, roughly 15% seen once, with roughly 13% in the top ten. The sample comprised PBMCs or a T cell subset sorted from them (not recorded which). The receptors here all came from an adult woman who had mild COVID-19 (a few samples of this study predate the infection). Cell type and time point are not known.

In DNA, the CDR3 is TGTGCCAGCTTGAAGGATAGCACAGATACGCAGTATTTT. The encoded protein is CASLKDSTDTQYF. This rearrangement joins TRBV2 to TRBJ2-3; D gene ambiguous. There are 13 residues in the CDR3. Trimming pared 8 bases from V and 0 bases from J, leaving 9 bases between. CDR1 and CDR2 (germline): SNHLY, FYNNEI.

A few counts support this clonotype. The CDR3 loop reads CSAIYFSYNEQFF. In DNA form, the CDR3 reads TGCAGTGCTATTTACTTCTCCTACAATGAGCAGTTCTTC. V gene TRBV20-1 combines with J gene TRBJ2-1; unclear D gene. The CDR3 covers 13 residues. Trimming pared 4 bases from V and 0 bases from J, leaving 7 bases between. Germline lookup yields CDR1 DFQATT and CDR2 SNEGSKA (reference sequence).

The chain combines TRBV20-1 with TRBJ1-2; tentatively, D is TRBD1 (5 bases). Germline CDR1 and CDR2: DFQATT and SNEGSKA (reference sequence). Trimming pared 0 bases from V and 4 bases from J, leaving 12 bases between. This CDR3 is built from 14 residues. Here the CDR3 DNA reads TGCAGTGCTAGAGATGTTATGGGGGTCTATGGCTACACCTTC. The encoded protein is CSARDVMGVYGYTF.

In its sample, this clonotype was seen a few times. For the CDR3, the DNA is TGTGCCAGCAGCTCCGGGACCCCGAATCAGCCCCAGCATTTT. Residues: CASSSGTPNQPQHF. The chain couples TRBV7-2 to TRBJ1-5, with TRBD1 as a possible D gene (5 bases). Germline CDR1 reads SGHTA; CDR2 reads FQGNSA. The CDR3 length is 14 residues. V lost 4 bases and J 4 bases, leaving 11 bases between the germline ends.